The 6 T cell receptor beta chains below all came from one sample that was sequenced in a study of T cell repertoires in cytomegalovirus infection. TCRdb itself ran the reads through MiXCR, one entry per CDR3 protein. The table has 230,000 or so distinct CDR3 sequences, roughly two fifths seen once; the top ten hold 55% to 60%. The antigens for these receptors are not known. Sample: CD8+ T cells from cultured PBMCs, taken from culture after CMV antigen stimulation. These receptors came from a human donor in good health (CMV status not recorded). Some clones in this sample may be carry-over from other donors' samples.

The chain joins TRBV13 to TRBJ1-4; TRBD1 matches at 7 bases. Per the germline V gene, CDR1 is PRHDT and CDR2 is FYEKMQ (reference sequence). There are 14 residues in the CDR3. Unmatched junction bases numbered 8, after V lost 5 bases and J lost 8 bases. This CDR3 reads CASSATGVGEKLFF. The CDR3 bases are TGTGCCAGCAGCGCCACAGGGGTTGGAGAAAAACTGTTTTTT.

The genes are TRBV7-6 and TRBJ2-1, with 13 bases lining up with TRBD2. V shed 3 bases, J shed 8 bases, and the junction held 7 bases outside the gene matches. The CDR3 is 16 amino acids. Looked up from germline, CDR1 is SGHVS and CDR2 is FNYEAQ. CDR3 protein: CASSFRTSGSRHEQFF. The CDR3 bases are TGTGCCAGCAGCTTCCGGACTAGCGGGAGCAGGCATGAGCAGTTCTTC.

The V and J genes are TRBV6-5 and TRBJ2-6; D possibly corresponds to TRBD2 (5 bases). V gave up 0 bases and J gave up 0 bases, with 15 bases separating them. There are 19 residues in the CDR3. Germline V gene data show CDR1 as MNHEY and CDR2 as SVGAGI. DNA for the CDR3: TGTGCCAGCAGTTACTCTGAGGGAGAAGGATTCTCTGGGGCCAACGTCCTGACTTTC. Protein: CASSYSEGEGFSGANVLTF.

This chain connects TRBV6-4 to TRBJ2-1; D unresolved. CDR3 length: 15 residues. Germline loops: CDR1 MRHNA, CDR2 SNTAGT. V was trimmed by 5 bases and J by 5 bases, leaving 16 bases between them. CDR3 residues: CASSYNSWINNEQFF. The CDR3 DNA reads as TGTGCCAGCAGTTACAACTCCTGGATAAACAATGAGCAGTTCTTC.

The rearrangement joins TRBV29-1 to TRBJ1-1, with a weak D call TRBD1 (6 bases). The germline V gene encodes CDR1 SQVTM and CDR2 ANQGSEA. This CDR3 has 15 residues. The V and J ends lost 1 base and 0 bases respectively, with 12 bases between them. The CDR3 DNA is TGCAGCGTTGAAGGGACAGCTCCTATGAACACTGAAGCTTTCTTT. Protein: CSVEGTAPMNTEAFF.

As DNA, the CDR3 is TGCAGTGCTAGCTCTTTTAGTTACTACGAGCAGTACTTC. The encoded protein is CSASSFSYYEQYF. The chain links TRBV20-1 to TRBJ2-7; D remains ambiguous. Germline V lookup: CDR1 DFQATT, CDR2 SNEGSKA (reference sequence). The CDR3 consists of 13 residues. Trimming took 3 bases from V and 3 from J, leaving 12 bases between them.